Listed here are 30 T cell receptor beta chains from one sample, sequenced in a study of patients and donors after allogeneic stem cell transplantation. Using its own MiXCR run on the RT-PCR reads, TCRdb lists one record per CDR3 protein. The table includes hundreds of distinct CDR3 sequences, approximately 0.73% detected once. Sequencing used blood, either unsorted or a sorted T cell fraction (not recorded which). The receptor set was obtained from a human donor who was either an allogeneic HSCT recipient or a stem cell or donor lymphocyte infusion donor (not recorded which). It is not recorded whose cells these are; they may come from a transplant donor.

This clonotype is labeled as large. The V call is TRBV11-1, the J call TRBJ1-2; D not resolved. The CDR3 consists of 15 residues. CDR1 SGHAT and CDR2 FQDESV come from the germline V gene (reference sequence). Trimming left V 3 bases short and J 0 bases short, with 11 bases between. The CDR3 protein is CASSLGRETNYGYTF. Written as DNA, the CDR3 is TGTGCCAGCAGCTTGGGCCGCGAAACTAACTATGGCTACACCTTC.

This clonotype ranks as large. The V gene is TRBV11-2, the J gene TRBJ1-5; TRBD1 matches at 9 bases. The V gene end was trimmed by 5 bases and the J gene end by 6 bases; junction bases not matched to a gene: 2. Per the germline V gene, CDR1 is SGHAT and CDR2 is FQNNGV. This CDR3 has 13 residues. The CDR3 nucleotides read TGTGCCAGCAGCCCGGGACAGGGTCAGCCCCAGCATTTT. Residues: CASSPGQGQPQHF.

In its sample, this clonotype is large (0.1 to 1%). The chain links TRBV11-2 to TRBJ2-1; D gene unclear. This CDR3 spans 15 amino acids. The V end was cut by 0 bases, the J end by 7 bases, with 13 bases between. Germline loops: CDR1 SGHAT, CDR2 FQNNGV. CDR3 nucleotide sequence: TGTGCCAGCAGCTTAGATAGTATTGGATGGAATGAGCAGTTCTTC. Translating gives CASSLDSIGWNEQFF.

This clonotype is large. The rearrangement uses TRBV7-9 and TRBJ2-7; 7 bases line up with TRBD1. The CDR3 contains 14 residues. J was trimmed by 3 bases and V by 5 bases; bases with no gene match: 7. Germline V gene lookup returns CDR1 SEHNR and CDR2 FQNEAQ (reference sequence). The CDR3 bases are TGTGCCAGCAGCCATCGGGACAGAAACTACGAGCAGTACTTC. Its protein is CASSHRDRNYEQYF.

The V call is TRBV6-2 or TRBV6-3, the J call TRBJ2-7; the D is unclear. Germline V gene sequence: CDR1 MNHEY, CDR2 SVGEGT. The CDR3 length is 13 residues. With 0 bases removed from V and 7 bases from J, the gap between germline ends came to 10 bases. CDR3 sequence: CASSYSPRWEQYF. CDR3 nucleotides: TGTGCCAGCAGTTACTCCCCTAGGTGGGAGCAGTACTTC.

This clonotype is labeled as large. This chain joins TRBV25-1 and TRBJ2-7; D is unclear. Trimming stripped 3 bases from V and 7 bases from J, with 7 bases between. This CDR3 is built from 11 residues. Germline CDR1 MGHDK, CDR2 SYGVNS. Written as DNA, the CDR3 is TGTGCCAGCAGTGATTGGCGTGAGCAGTACTTC. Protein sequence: CASSDWREQYF.

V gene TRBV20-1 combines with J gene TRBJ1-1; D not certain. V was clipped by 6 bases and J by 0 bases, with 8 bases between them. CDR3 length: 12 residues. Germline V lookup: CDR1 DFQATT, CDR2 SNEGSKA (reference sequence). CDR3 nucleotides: TGCAGTGCCGAAGTCATGAACACTGAAGCTTTCTTT. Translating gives CSAEVMNTEAFF.

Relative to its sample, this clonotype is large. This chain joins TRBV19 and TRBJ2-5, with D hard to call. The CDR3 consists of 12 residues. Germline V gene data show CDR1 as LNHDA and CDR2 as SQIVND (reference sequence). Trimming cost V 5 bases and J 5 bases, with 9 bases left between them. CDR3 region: CASSFDRETQYF. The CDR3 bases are TGTGCCAGTAGTTTTGACCGGGAGACCCAGTACTTC.

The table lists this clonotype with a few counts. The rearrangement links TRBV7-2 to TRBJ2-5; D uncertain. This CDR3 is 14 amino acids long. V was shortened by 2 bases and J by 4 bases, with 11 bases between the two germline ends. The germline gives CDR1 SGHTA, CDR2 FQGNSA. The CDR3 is CASSLQNTPETQYF. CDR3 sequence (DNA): TGTGCCAGCAGCTTACAGAATACCCCAGAGACCCAGTACTTC.

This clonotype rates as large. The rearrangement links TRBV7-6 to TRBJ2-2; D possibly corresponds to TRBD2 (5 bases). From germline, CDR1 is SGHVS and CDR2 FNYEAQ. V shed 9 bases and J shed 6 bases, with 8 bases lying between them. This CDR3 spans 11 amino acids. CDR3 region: CASRDAGELFF. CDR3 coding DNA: TGTGCCAGTCGGGATGCCGGGGAGCTGTTTTTT.

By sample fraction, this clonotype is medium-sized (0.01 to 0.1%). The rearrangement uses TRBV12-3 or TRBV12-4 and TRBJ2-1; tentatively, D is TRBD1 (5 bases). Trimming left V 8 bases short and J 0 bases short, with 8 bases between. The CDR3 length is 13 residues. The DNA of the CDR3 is TGTGCCAGCTCTCAGGGCTCCTACAATGAGCAGTTCTTC. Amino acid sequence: CASSQGSYNEQFF.

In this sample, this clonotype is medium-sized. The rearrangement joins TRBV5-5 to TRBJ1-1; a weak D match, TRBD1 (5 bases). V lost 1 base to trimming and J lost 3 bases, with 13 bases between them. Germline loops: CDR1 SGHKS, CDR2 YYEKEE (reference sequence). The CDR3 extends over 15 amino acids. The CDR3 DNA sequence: TGTGCCAGCAGCTTGAGGGGATATCCCGACACTGAAGCTTTCTTT. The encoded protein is CASSLRGYPDTEAFF.

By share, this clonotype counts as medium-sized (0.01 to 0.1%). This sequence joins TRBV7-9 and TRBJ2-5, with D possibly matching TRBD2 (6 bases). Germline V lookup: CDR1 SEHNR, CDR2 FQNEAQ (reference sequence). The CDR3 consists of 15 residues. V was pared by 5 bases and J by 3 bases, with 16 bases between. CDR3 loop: CASSPLGGREETQYF. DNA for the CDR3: TGTGCCAGCAGCCCCCTAGGAGGGCGCGAAGAGACCCAGTACTTC.

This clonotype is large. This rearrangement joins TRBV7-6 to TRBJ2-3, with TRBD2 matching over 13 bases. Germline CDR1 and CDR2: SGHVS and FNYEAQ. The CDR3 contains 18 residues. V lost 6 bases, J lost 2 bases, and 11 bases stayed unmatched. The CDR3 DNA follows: TGTGCCAGCAGGGCAGGACTAGCGGGAGAATATTTCACAGATACGCAGTATTTT. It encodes CASRAGLAGEYFTDTQYF.

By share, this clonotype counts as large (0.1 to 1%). The CDR3 spells CASSIFLTDTQYF. The CDR3 coding sequence is TGTGCCAGTAGTATTTTCCTCACAGATACGCAGTATTTT. The chain couples TRBV19 to TRBJ2-3, with unresolved D. Trimming removed 3 bases at V and 2 bases at J, with 6 bases between. Germline CDR1 LNHDA, CDR2 SQIVND (reference sequence). This CDR3 has 13 residues.

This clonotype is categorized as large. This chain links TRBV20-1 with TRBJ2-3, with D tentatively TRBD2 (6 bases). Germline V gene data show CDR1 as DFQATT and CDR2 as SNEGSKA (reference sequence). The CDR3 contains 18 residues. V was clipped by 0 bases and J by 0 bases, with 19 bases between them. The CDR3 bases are TGCAGTGCTAGAGATCCCATTAGCGGATACTCTAGCACAGATACGCAGTATTTT. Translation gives CSARDPISGYSSTDTQYF.

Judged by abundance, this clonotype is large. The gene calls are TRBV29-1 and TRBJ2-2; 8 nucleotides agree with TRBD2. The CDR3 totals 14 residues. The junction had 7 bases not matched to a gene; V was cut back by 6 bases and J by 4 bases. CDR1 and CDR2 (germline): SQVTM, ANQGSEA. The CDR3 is CSVLRAGVTGELFF. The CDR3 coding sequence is TGCAGCGTGTTAAGAGCGGGAGTCACCGGGGAGCTGTTTTTT.

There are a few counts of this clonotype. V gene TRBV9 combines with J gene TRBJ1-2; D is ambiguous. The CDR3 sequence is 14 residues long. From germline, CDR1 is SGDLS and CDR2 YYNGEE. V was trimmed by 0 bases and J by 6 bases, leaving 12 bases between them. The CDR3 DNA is TGTGCCAGCAGCGTAGCCGTTCCACCCCATGGCTACACCTTC. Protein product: CASSVAVPPHGYTF.

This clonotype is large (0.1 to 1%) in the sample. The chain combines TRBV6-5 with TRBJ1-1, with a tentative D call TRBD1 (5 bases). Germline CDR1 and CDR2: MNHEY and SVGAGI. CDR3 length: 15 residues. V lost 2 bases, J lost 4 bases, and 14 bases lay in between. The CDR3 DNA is TGTGCCAGCAGTTACGTATCGGGGGTTGGCACTGAAGCTTTCTTT. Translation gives CASSYVSGVGTEAFF.

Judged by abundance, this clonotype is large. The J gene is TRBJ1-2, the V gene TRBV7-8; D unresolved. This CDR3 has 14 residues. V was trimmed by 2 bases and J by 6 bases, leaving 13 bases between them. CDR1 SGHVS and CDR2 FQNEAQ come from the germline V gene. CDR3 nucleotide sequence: TGTGCCAGCAGCTTAAGTGCGGGAACGAATGGCTACACCTTC. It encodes CASSLSAGTNGYTF.

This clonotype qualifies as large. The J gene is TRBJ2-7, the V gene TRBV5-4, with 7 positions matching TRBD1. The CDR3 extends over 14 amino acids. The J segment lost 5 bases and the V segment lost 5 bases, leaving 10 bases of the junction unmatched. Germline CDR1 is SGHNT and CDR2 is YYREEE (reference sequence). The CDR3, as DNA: TGTGCCAGCAGAAGAGACAGGGCCGGCAACGAGCAGTACTTC. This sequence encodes CASRRDRAGNEQYF.

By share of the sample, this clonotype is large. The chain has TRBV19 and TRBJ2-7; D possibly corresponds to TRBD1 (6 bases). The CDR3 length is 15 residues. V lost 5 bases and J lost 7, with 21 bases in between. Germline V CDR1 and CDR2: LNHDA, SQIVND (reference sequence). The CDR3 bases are TGTGCCAGTAGTCCGACTTCGACAGGCGGTCGTGAGCAGTACTTC. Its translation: CASSPTSTGGREQYF.

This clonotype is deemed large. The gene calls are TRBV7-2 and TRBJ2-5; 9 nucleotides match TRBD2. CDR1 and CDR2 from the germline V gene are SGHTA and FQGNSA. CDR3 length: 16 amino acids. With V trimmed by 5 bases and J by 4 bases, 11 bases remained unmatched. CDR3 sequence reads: CASSLGGLAGSETQYF. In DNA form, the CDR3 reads TGTGCCAGCAGCCTCGGGGGTCTAGCGGGATCAGAGACCCAGTACTTC.

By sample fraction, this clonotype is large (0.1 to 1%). The CDR3 spells CASSLSLWTGDSYNEQFF. As DNA, the CDR3 is TGTGCCAGCAGTTTAAGCCTCTGGACAGGAGATTCCTACAATGAGCAGTTCTTC. This rearrangement joins TRBV27 to TRBJ2-1, with 7 bases that match TRBD1. The length of the CDR3 is 18 residues. The germline V gene has CDR1 MNHEY and CDR2 SMNVEV (reference sequence). Unmatched junction bases numbered 11, after V lost 2 bases and J lost 1 base.

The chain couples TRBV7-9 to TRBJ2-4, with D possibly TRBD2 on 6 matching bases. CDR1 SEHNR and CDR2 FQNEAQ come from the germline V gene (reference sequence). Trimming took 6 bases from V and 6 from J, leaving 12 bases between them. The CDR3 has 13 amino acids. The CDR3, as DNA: TGTGCCAGCAGGGGGGAGGAGGGAAACATTCAGTACTTC. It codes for CASRGEEGNIQYF.

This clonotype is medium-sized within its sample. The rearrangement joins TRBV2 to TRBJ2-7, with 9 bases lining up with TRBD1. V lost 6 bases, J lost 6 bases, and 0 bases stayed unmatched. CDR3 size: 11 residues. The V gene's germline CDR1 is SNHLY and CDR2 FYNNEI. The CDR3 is CASRDRGEQYF. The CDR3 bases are TGTGCCAGCAGGGACAGGGGCGAGCAGTACTTC.

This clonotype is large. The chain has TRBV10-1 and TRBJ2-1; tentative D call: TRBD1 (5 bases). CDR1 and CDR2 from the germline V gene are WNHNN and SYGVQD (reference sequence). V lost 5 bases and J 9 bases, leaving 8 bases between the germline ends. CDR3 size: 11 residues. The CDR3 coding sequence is TGCGCCAGCAGTTATAGGGGTGAGCAGTTCTTC. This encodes CASSYRGEQFF.

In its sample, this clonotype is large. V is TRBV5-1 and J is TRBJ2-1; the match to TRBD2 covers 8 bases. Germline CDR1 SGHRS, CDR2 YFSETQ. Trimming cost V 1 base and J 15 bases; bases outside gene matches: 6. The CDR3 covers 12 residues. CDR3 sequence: CASSLTGRDVFF. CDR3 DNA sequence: TGCGCCAGCAGCTTGACCGGGAGGGATGTGTTCTTC.

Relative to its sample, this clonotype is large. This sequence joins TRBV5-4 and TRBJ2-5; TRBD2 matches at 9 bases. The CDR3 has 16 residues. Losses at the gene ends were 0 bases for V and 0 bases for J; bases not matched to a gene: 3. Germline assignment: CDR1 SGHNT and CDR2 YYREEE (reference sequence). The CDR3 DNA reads TGTGCCAGCAGCTTGGGGCTAGCGGGGAACCAAGAGACCCAGTACTTC. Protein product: CASSLGLAGNQETQYF.

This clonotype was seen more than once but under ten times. CDR3 in amino acids: CASSLGTSGQETQYF. Here the CDR3 DNA reads TGTGCCAGCAGCCTGGGGACTAGCGGCCAAGAGACCCAGTACTTC. This chain links TRBV7-6 with TRBJ2-5; 11 positions match TRBD2. CDR1 and CDR2 (germline): SGHVS, FNYEAQ. V lost 5 bases and J lost 1; bases outside the gene matches: 3. The CDR3 runs 15 residues.